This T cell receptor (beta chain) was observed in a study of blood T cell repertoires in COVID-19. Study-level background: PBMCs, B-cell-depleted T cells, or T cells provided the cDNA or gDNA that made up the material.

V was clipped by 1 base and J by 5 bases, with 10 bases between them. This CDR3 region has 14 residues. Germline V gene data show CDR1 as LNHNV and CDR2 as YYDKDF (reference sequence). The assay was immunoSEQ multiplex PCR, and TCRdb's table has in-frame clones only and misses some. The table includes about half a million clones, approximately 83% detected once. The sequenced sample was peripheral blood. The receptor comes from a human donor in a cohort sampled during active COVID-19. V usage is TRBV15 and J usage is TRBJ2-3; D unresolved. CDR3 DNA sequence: TGTGCCACCAGCAGAGGCCTCATCGGAGATACGCAGTATTTT. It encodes CATSRGLIGDTQYF.